This T cell receptor beta chain stems from a study of Graves' ophthalmopathy and Graves' hyperthyroidism. Study-wide points: Both an approximately 70% sensitivity and a roughly 75% specificity characterized the model's predictions of ophthalmopathy progression.

This clonotype came up many times. Its specificity is unknown. Among the exclusions were patients with other autoimmune diseases, uncontrolled infections, pregnancy or lactation. The diagnosis combined clinical symptoms, thyroxine, TRAb, thyroid ultrasound and orbital computed tomography scans. As the starting material, roughly 9.8 ml of fresh peripheral blood yielded the PBMCs. The sequenced template was RNA, covering the TCR beta CDR3 region. HTBI-primed RT-PCR formed the first round, and a multiplex PCR formed the second. TCRdb passed the multiplex PCR reads through MiXCR, listing each CDR3 protein once. The sample has roughly 160,000 distinct CDR3 sequences; over 35% are singletons. CDR3 length equals 18 residues. Germline CDR1 and CDR2: MNHEY and SVGAGI. V was shortened by 2 bases and J by 6 bases, with 20 bases between the two germline ends.

The chain combines TRBV6-5 with TRBJ1-6; D is unresolved. The sample comprised peripheral blood. This sequence originates from a woman aged 40 to 50 with Graves' ophthalmopathy. CDR3 region: CASSYVMDFLSANSPLHF. CDR3 nucleotide sequence: TGTGCCAGCAGTTACGTCATGGACTTTCTCTCGGCTAATTCACCCCTCCACTTT.